This TCR beta chain stems from a study of PD-L1 blockade in urothelial cancer (dated by TCRdb to about 2017). Notes on the research overall: Therapy was started in 2014 for all patients, and atezolizumab 1,200 mg was administered intravenously every 3 weeks. A median of about 140,000 T cells and some 82,000 unique TCRs was obtained from blood samples, and a median clonality of around 0.072 was observed. Pretreatment tumor samples, along with matched peripheral blood collected serially before and after atezolizumab treatment, underwent TCR sequencing. Approximately 30 patients had pretreatment blood TCR-seq, some 25 had at least one posttreatment blood collection, and some 25 had tumor TCR-seq. In the same patients, whole exome sequencing and RNA sequencing of pretreatment tumors were performed in addition to TCR sequencing. Eight to ten patients achieved durable clinical benefit and fewer than 25 did not. About 90% of the roughly 29 patients were identified as males with urothelial cancer of bladder origin, and a prior smoking history was reported by 18 of 29 patients. Somatic, immune and clinical correlates of response to PD-L1 blockade with atezolizumab in urothelial cancer were the focus of an exploratory multi-omic analysis. Blood samples were analyzed 3 weeks after the start of treatment (second dose) and 6 weeks after the start of treatment. Durable clinical benefit was defined as progression-free survival longer than 6 months, and TCR features were also tested against progression-free and overall survival. Patients had an ECOG performance status of 0 or 1 and had received between 0 and 3 prior chemotherapy regimens.

Read against the paper, the sample's time point label means: peripheral blood 6 weeks after treatment start. A cohort of around 28 patients with locally advanced or metastatic urothelial carcinoma, treated at Memorial Sloan Kettering on a trial protocol, was included. Peripheral blood mononuclear cells were collected from each patient pretreatment and during treatment, giving between 1 and 8 total time points per patient. The Qiagen DNeasy Blood extraction kit was used to purify genomic DNA from total PBMCs and tumor samples. PBMCs were collected pretreatment and during treatment and were isolated and stored as previously described. Synthetic TCR analog templates were spiked into each PCR so that absolute template abundance could be estimated from read counts. TCRbeta CDR3 regions were amplified from genomic DNA with bias-controlled V and J gene primers using the immunoSEQ assay. Sequencing of rearranged TCRbeta segments was done at approximately 20X coverage. The authors' pipeline ran thus. Sequencing errors were corrected by clustering and CDR3s were annotated against IMGT to assign V, D and J genes. Downstream analyses used only productive TCRbeta rearrangements and left out out-of-frame or stop-codon sequences. Clonality was calculated as one minus the Shannon entropy normalized by the log of the number of unique productive sequences. Clones differing between time points or between blood and tumor were identified by Fisher's exact test with Benjamini-Hochberg correction at adjusted p below 0.01. In its TCRdb copy, this immuneACCESS table keeps in-frame sequences only and misses some clones. Where compared with another copy, unresolved V genes explain less than half of these, and the others have no known cause. V, J and clone size reflect that table, while D and trimming were determined from the DNA. The sample table contains 90,000 to 130,000 clones; only one count was recorded for around 93% of them. The biggest ten clones account for less than 5% of the sample.

Points the paper makes about the study in general: A pretreatment peripheral blood TCR clonality below the median was linked to improved progression-free and overall survival. Because the sample size was small (n = 29) and many of the analyses were exploratory, the results are meant to be hypothesis-generating. Greater expansion of tumor-associated TCR clones in peripheral blood 3 weeks after the start of treatment was observed in patients with durable benefit (n ≈ 22, p = 0.022).

Notes on this clone: Its antigen is not yet known. It has no much larger one-base neighbor in the sample; base qualities were not kept.

The CDR3 starts with the cysteine, ends with the phenylalanine, and has 16 residues. Only the CDR3 DNA is retained, 48 bases long and in frame from the first base. At the junction V is shortened by 4 bases and J by 2 bases, with 16 bases in between. The germline V gene (reference sequence) supplies CDR1 LNHDA and CDR2 SQIVND. This sequence was found in a man between 60 and 75 years old with urothelial cancer. This material consisted of PBMCs, taken around atezolizumab (anti-PD-L1) treatment. The sequence is built from TRBV19 and TRBJ2-3; the D gene is possibly TRBD2, with 6 bases matching. The nucleotide sequence is TGTGCCAGTAGTAAGGTAGCGGATTTGCTCACAGATACGCAGTATTTT. This sequence encodes CASSKVADLLTDTQYF.